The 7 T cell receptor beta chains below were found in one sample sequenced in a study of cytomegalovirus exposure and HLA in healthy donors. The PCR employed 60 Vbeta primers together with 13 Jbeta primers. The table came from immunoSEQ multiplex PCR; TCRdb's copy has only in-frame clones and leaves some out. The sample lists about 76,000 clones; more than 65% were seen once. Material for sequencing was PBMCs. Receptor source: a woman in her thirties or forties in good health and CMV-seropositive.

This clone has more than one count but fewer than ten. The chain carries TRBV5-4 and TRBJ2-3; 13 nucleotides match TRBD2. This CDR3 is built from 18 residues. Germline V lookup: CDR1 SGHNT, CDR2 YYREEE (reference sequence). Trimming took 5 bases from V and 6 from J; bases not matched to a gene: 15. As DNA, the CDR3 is TGTGCCAGCAGTGCAGGACTAGCGGGGGCTCGCACCGGGGATACGCAGTATTTT. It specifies CASSAGLAGARTGDTQYF.

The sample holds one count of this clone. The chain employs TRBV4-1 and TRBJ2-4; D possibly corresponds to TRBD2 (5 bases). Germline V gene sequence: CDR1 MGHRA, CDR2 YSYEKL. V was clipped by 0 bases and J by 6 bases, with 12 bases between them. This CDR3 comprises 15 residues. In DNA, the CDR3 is TGCGCCAGCAGCCAAGATGTAATTGCGGGAAACATTCAGTACTTC. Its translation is CASSQDVIAGNIQYF.

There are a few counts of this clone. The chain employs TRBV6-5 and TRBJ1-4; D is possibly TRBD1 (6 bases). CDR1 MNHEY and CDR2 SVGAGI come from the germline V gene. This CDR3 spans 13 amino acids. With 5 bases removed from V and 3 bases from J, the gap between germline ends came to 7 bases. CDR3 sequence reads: CASSDRPNEKLFF. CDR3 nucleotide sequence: TGTGCCAGCAGTGACAGGCCTAATGAAAAACTGTTTTTT.

The CDR3 coding sequence is TGTGCCAGCAGCCTTACGGACAGGGTAAACGAAAAACTGTTTTTT. As protein: CASSLTDRVNEKLFF. V gene TRBV7-9 combines with J gene TRBJ1-4; 8 nucleotides align to TRBD1. From germline, CDR1 is SEHNR and CDR2 FQNEAQ (reference sequence). J gave up 8 bases and V 5 bases, and 10 bases lay outside the gene matches. This CDR3 comprises 15 residues.

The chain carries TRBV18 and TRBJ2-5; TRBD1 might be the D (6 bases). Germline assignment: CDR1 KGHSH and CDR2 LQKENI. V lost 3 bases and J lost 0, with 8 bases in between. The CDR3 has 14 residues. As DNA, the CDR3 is TGTGCCAGCTCACCCGGGACAAACCAAGAGACCCAGTACTTC. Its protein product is CASSPGTNQETQYF.

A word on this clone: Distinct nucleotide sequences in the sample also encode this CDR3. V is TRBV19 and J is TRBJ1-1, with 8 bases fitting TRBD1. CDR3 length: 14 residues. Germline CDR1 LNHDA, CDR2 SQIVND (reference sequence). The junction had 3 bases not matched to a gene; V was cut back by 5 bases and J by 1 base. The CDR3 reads CASSPGTGNTEAFF. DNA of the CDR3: TGTGCCAGTAGTCCTGGGACAGGGAACACTGAAGCTTTCTTT.

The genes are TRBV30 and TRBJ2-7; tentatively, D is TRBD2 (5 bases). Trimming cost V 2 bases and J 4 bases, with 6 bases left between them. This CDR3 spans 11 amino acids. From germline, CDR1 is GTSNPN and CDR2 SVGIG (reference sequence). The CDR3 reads CAWSSGYEQYF. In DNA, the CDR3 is TGTGCCTGGAGTTCGGGGTACGAGCAGTACTTC.